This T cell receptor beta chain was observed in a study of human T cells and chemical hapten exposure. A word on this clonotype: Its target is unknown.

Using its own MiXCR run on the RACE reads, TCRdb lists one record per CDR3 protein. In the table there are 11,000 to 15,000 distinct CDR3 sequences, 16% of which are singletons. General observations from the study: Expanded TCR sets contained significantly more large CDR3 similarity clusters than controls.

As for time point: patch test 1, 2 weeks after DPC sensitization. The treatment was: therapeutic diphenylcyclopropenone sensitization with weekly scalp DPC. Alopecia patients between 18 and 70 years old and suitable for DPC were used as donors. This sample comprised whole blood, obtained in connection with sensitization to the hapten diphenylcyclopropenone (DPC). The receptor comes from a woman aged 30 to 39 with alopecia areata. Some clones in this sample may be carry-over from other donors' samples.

For the CDR3, the DNA is TGTGCCAGCACCGACGGCGGGAACTATGGCTACACCTTC. Amino acids: CASTDGGNYGYTF. The rearrangement joins TRBV28 to TRBJ1-2; D ambiguous. The germline CDR1 and CDR2 sequences are MDHEN and SYDVKM. Trimming pared 7 bases from V and 2 bases from J, leaving 11 bases between. The CDR3 extends over 13 amino acids.